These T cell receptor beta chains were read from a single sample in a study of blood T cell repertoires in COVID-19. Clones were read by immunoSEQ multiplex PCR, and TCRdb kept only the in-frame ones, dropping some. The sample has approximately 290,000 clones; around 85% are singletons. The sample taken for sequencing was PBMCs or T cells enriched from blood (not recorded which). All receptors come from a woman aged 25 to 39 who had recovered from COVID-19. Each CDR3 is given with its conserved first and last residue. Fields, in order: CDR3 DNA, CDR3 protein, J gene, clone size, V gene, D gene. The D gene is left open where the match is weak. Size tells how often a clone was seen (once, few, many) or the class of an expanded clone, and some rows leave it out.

CDR3 DNA: TGTGCCAGCAGCCCATGGAGGAGAACCGGGGAGCTGTTTTTT; CDR3 protein: CASSPWRRTGELFF; J gene: TRBJ2-2; clone size: once; V gene: TRBV27; D gene: NA
CDR3 DNA: TGTGCCAGCAGTCTTAAGGGGAAGGACTATGGCTACACCTTC; CDR3 protein: CASSLKGKDYGYTF; J gene: TRBJ1-2; clone size: NA; V gene: TRBV27; D gene: NA
CDR3 DNA: TGCAGCGCCGGAGGACTAGCGGACCCTTTCTACAATGAGCAGTTCTTC; CDR3 protein: CSAGGLADPFYNEQFF; J gene: TRBJ2-1; clone size: once; V gene: TRBV29-1; D gene: TRBD2
CDR3 DNA: TGCGCCAGCAGCCAAATACGCGCCGGGGAGCTGTTTTTT; CDR3 protein: CASSQIRAGELFF; J gene: TRBJ2-2; clone size: NA; V gene: TRBV4-1; D gene: NA
CDR3 DNA: TGCGCCAGCTACAGGGACAGGGAGTCCTACGAGCAGTACTTC; CDR3 protein: CASYRDRESYEQYF; J gene: TRBJ2-7; clone size: NA; V gene: TRBV10-2; D gene: TRBD1
CDR3 DNA: TGTGCCAGCAGTTCTCAGGGGGCCTACGAGCAGTACTTC; CDR3 protein: CASSSQGAYEQYF; J gene: TRBJ2-7; clone size: NA; V gene: TRBV6-5; D gene: TRBD1
CDR3 DNA: TGTGCCAGCAAGCTAGGTAGCACAGATACGCAGTATTTT; CDR3 protein: CASKLGSTDTQYF; J gene: TRBJ2-3; clone size: NA; V gene: TRBV2; D gene: NA
CDR3 DNA: TGTGCCAGCAGTTACACCTCCAGGGACAGCCCCTACGAGCAGTACTTC; CDR3 protein: CASSYTSRDSPYEQYF; J gene: TRBJ2-7; clone size: NA; V gene: TRBV6-5; D gene: TRBD1
CDR3 DNA: TGTGCCAGCAGTGACTCGGCGGCAGGGGGAAGGAAGGGCTACACCTTC; CDR3 protein: CASSDSAAGGRKGYTF; J gene: TRBJ1-2; clone size: NA; V gene: TRBV6-4; D gene: TRBD1
CDR3 DNA: TGTGCCACTTCAGCGTCGAGAAACACCATATATTTT; CDR3 protein: CATSASRNTIYF; J gene: TRBJ1-3; clone size: NA; V gene: TRBV14; D gene: NA
CDR3 DNA: TGTGCCAGCAGTTTGCAGGGGCGCCTGAACACTGAAGCTTTCTTT; CDR3 protein: CASSLQGRLNTEAFF; J gene: TRBJ1-1; clone size: few; V gene: TRBV28; D gene: NA
CDR3 DNA: TGTGCCAGCAGTTTCATATTTGGCGGGAGGGCCATAGATACGCAGTATTTT; CDR3 protein: CASSFIFGGRAIDTQYF; J gene: TRBJ2-3; clone size: NA; V gene: TRBV28; D gene: TRBD2
CDR3 DNA: TGTGCCAGCAGTCCCTACAGGCAGGTTTCCTACGAGCAGTACTTC; CDR3 protein: CASSPYRQVSYEQYF; J gene: TRBJ2-7; clone size: NA; V gene: TRBV28; D gene: NA
CDR3 DNA: TGTGCCAGCAGTTTCAAGACAGGCCACCTTGCAACTAATGAAAAACTGTTTTTT; CDR3 protein: CASSFKTGHLATNEKLFF; J gene: TRBJ1-4; clone size: NA; V gene: TRBV27; D gene: NA
CDR3 DNA: TGCGCCAGCAGCGCGACGGGACAGGGGCCTTACGAGCAGTACTTC; CDR3 protein: CASSATGQGPYEQYF; J gene: TRBJ2-7; clone size: once; V gene: TRBV5-1; D gene: TRBD1
CDR3 DNA: TGTGCCAGCAGCAAAAACTCAGATACGCAGTATTTT; CDR3 protein: CASSKNSDTQYF; J gene: TRBJ2-3; clone size: NA; V gene: TRBV7-8; D gene: NA
CDR3 DNA: TGTGCCAGTAGTACCCGGACAGGTTTGGAGACCCAGTACTTC; CDR3 protein: CASSTRTGLETQYF; J gene: TRBJ2-5; clone size: NA; V gene: TRBV19; D gene: TRBD1
CDR3 DNA: TGTGCCAGCAGTTCGGGAATGAACACTGAAGCTTTCTTT; CDR3 protein: CASSSGMNTEAFF; J gene: TRBJ1-1; clone size: NA; V gene: TRBV27; D gene: NA
CDR3 DNA: TGCGCCAGCAGCTCCCGGGCACAGGCGACTGGGGCCAACGTCCTGACTTTC; CDR3 protein: CASSSRAQATGANVLTF; J gene: TRBJ2-6; clone size: NA; V gene: TRBV5-1; D gene: NA
CDR3 DNA: TGTGCCAGTAGTATACGGGGGAGGGCTAATGAAAAACTGTTTTTT; CDR3 protein: CASSIRGRANEKLFF; J gene: TRBJ1-4; clone size: NA; V gene: TRBV19; D gene: NA
CDR3 DNA: TGTGCCAGCAGCCCCGGGACAGTCAAAACTGAAGCTTTCTTT; CDR3 protein: CASSPGTVKTEAFF; J gene: TRBJ1-1; clone size: NA; V gene: TRBV7-9; D gene: TRBD1
CDR3 DNA: TGCAGCGTTGCCCAGCGGACAGGAAGCTCCTACAATGAGCAGTTCTTC; CDR3 protein: CSVAQRTGSSYNEQFF; J gene: TRBJ2-1; clone size: NA; V gene: TRBV29-1; D gene: TRBD1